Below, 25 T cell receptor beta chains from the same sample are listed, as sequenced in a study of identical twins. TCRdb re-called the 5' RACE reads with MiXCR, one entry per CDR3 protein. The sample contains 450,000 or so distinct CDR3 sequences, 20% to 25% of which appear only once. This sample also belongs to another study, concerning T cells expressing NK-cell markers.

The source material was CD4+ T cells sorted from blood. All receptors derive from a woman between 18 and 29 years old in good health.

The CDR3 reads CSAKGLAGGENEQFF. CDR3 nucleotides: TGCAGTGCTAAGGGACTAGCGGGAGGTGAGAATGAGCAGTTCTTC. This rearrangement joins TRBV20-1 to TRBJ2-1; 15 bases line up with TRBD2. CDR3 length: 15 amino acids. The germline V gene encodes CDR1 DFQATT and CDR2 SNEGSKA (reference sequence). V shed 4 bases and J 7 bases; nucleotides not matched to a gene: 5.

This chain connects TRBV12-3 or TRBV12-4 to TRBJ1-1; D not certain. This CDR3 has 12 residues. With 6 bases removed from V and 5 bases from J, the gap between germline ends came to 10 bases. The CDR3 protein is CASSHARTEAFF. CDR3 DNA: TGTGCCAGCAGCCACGCGCGAACTGAAGCTTTCTTT.

This clonotype was observed a few times. The genes are TRBV29-1 and TRBJ2-2, with 10 bases aligning to TRBD1. The CDR3 runs to 14 residues. V dropped 5 bases and J dropped 5; count of bases not matched to a gene: 5. CDR1 and CDR2 from the germline V gene are SQVTM and ANQGSEA. The DNA for the CDR3 is TGCAGCGTTAGGGACAGGGGAGGGACCGGGGAGCTGTTTTTT. It yields the protein CSVRDRGGTGELFF.

This clonotype was detected a few times. V gene TRBV20-1 combines with J gene TRBJ1-5; TRBD1 might be the D (5 bases). Trimming removed 0 bases from V and 9 bases from J, with 12 bases in between. This CDR3 has 13 residues. In germline, CDR1 is DFQATT, CDR2 SNEGSKA (reference sequence). CDR3 in DNA: TGCAGTGCTAGAGATACAGGAAAGAGGCCCCAGCATTTT. The encoded protein is CSARDTGKRPQHF.

V usage is TRBV9 and J usage is TRBJ2-1, with D perhaps matching TRBD1 (5 bases). The V end lost 1 base, the J end lost 6 bases, and 14 bases lay between the germline ends. Per germline, CDR1 SGDLS and CDR2 YYNGEE. This CDR3 contains 15 residues. The CDR3: CASSVKGLWGNEQFF. For the CDR3, the DNA is TGTGCCAGCAGCGTAAAGGGGCTATGGGGCAATGAGCAGTTCTTC.

The chain has TRBV3-1 and TRBJ2-7, with TRBD1 as a possible D gene (6 bases). Germline V gene lookup returns CDR1 LGHDT and CDR2 YNNKEL (reference sequence). Trimming pared 2 bases from V and 2 bases from J, leaving 10 bases between. The CDR3 loop spans 14 amino acids. CDR3 residues: CASSQLDRTYEQYF. DNA of the CDR3: TGTGCCAGCAGCCAACTGGACAGAACCTACGAGCAGTACTTC.

For this clonotype: The final CDR3 position lacks the conserved phenylalanine or tryptophan, pointing to a likely read error. The chain links TRBV4-3 to TRBJ2-3, with D hard to call. The ends were cut back, 1 base at V and 5 bases at J, with 19 bases in the middle. Germline assignment: CDR1 LGHNA and CDR2 YSLEER. The CDR3 runs to 17 residues. DNA of the CDR3: TGCGCCAGCAGCCAAGTTTACTCAATTTGGGGAAGAGATACGCAGTATTTA. Its protein is CASSQVYSIWGRDTQYL.

This clonotype was detected a few times. The rearrangement uses TRBV6-2 or TRBV6-3 and TRBJ2-1; TRBD2 matches at 8 bases. Trimming took 2 bases from V and 8 from J; bases not matched to a gene: 14. The CDR3 covers 17 residues. Germline-derived CDR1 and CDR2 are MNHEY and SVGEGT. CDR3 bases: TGTGCCAGCAGTTACCCCTGGGGTAGCGGGATCTTCGATGAGCAGTTCTTC. Protein sequence: CASSYPWGSGIFDEQFF.

The chain recombines TRBV18 with TRBJ1-2, with D perhaps matching TRBD1 (5 bases). This CDR3 has 14 amino acids. Looked up from germline, CDR1 is KGHSH and CDR2 is LQKENI. V was shortened by 3 bases and J by 2 bases, with 10 bases between the two germline ends. The DNA for the CDR3 is TGTGCCAGCTCACCGCGGACAACGAACTATGGCTACACCTTC. Amino acids: CASSPRTTNYGYTF.

The J gene is TRBJ2-3, the V gene TRBV20-1; D ambiguous. CDR1 is DFQATT, CDR2 SNEGSKA, per germline (reference sequence). V lost 2 bases to trimming and J lost 1 base, with 10 bases between them. The CDR3 totals 14 residues. CDR3 DNA sequence: TGCAGTGCTAGATCCGGTGGCGGCACAGATACGCAGTATTTT. It translates to CSARSGGGTDTQYF.

Only a few counts were recorded for this clonotype. The rearrangement links TRBV9 to TRBJ2-7; D is unresolved. The CDR3 contains 14 residues. Germline V gene lookup returns CDR1 SGDLS and CDR2 YYNGEE. The V end lost 3 bases, the J end lost 2 bases, and 12 bases lay between the germline ends. The CDR3 nucleotides are TGTGCCAGCAGCGGTGGGCGCGGAACCTACGAGCAGTACTTC. It specifies CASSGGRGTYEQYF.

The rearrangement links TRBV20-1 to TRBJ2-4; 7 bases map to TRBD1. The length of the CDR3 is 14 residues. The junction had 4 bases not matched to a gene; V was cut back by 2 bases and J by 3 bases. The germline V gene encodes CDR1 DFQATT and CDR2 SNEGSKA (reference sequence). CDR3 sequence: CSARRQGDKNIQYF. Here the CDR3 DNA reads TGCAGTGCTAGAAGGCAGGGGGACAAAAACATTCAGTACTTC.

This chain joins TRBV7-9 and TRBJ1-3; D uncertain. This CDR3 is built from 13 residues. Germline CDR1 and CDR2: SEHNR and FQNEAQ (reference sequence). Trimming removed 6 bases from V and 4 bases from J, with 10 bases in between. Here the CDR3 reads CASRLLRGNTIYF. In DNA form, the CDR3 reads TGTGCCAGCAGGCTACTCAGGGGAAACACCATATATTTT. Variable domain in full (rest from reference TRBV7-9 and TRBJ1-3): DTGVSQNPRHKITKRGQNVTFRCDPISEHNRLYWYRQTLGQGPEFLTYFQNEAQLEKSRLLSDRFSAERPKGSFSTLEIQRTEQGDSAMYLCASRLLRGNTIYFGEGSWLTVV.

V is TRBV4-2 and J is TRBJ2-7, with TRBD1 matching 10 bases. The germline gives CDR1 LGHNA, CDR2 YNFKEQ. This CDR3 region has 16 residues. The trim removed 4 bases at V and 7 bases at J, leaving 13 bases unmatched. Here the CDR3 reads CASSLLGGTGVEEQYF. DNA of the CDR3: TGTGCCAGCAGCCTCCTGGGTGGGACAGGGGTTGAGGAGCAGTACTTC.

This clonotype was counted at least ten times. The rearrangement joins TRBV27 to TRBJ2-1, with 7 bases fitting TRBD1. CDR1 is MNHEY and CDR2 is SMNVEV in the germline V gene (reference sequence). This CDR3 region has 15 residues. V was clipped by 6 bases and J by 4 bases; unmatched bases: 9. The CDR3 DNA reads TGTGCCAGCAGGTCCGACAGGGACCTTTACAATGAGCAGTTCTTC. Translation: CASRSDRDLYNEQFF.

This clonotype was observed a few times. The V gene is TRBV6-1, the J gene TRBJ2-3; 8 bases are a match to TRBD2. Trimming took 6 bases from V and 4 from J; bases not matched to a gene: 6. The CDR3 runs to 14 residues. Germline V gene data show CDR1 as MNHNS and CDR2 as SASEGT. This chain's CDR3 is CASSRTTSADTQYF. The CDR3 DNA is TGTGCCAGCAGCCGAACGACTAGCGCAGATACGCAGTATTTT.

This sequence joins TRBV20-1 and TRBJ2-1; 7 bases are a match to TRBD2. This CDR3 region has 13 residues. V shed 7 bases and J 1 base; nucleotides not matched to a gene: 4. Germline-derived CDR1 and CDR2 are DFQATT and SNEGSKA (reference sequence). CDR3 nucleotide sequence: TGCAGTGAAGCGGGGAGTTCCTACAATGAGCAGTTCTTC. Its translation: CSEAGSSYNEQFF.

The rearrangement uses TRBV7-2 and TRBJ2-7, with D possibly TRBD2 on 6 matching bases. CDR1 and CDR2 (germline): SGHTA, FQGNSA. This CDR3 is 14 amino acids long. Trimming stripped 4 bases from V and 2 bases from J, with 12 bases between. The CDR3 nucleotides are TGTGCCAGCAGCTCTCTTAGCGGACCCTACGAGCAGTACTTC. Residues: CASSSLSGPYEQYF.

This clonotype was seen more than once but under ten times. V is TRBV20-1 and J is TRBJ1-1, with D uncertain. This CDR3 spans 11 amino acids. Germline V gene data show CDR1 as DFQATT and CDR2 as SNEGSKA (reference sequence). Between the trimmed V and J ends, which lost 7 bases and 3 bases, there was a span of 9 bases. CDR3 nucleotide sequence: TGCAGTGTTTCCGGAGACACTGAAGCTTTCTTT. Its translation: CSVSGDTEAFF.

This clonotype was counted a few times. This chain connects TRBV6-1 to TRBJ1-1; TRBD1 matches at 7 bases. J was trimmed by 1 base and V by 6 bases; bases with no gene match: 8. Per germline, CDR1 MNHNS and CDR2 SASEGT. This CDR3 is built from 15 residues. The DNA for the CDR3 is TGTGCCAGCAGCCGGGACAGCCTGGCGAACACTGAAGCTTTCTTT. Translated: CASSRDSLANTEAFF.

The chain links TRBV10-3 to TRBJ2-7, with 13 bases fitting TRBD2. The CDR3 totals 20 residues. V lost 1 base to trimming and J lost 7 bases; unmatched junction nucleotides: 19. The germline V gene has CDR1 ENHRY and CDR2 SYGVKD. As DNA, the CDR3 is TGTGCCATCAGTGAGTTCCTACAGGGGGCCAGGACTAGCGGGAGTGATGAGCAGTACTTC. It is translated as CAISEFLQGARTSGSDEQYF.

The chain uses TRBV7-2 and TRBJ1-2; D gene ambiguous. The CDR3 runs 13 residues. V was trimmed by 2 bases and J by 7 bases, leaving 11 bases between them. Per germline, CDR1 SGHTA and CDR2 FQGNSA. CDR3 loop: CASSLKGRLGYTF. In nucleotides, the CDR3 is TGTGCCAGCAGCTTAAAGGGCCGGCTTGGCTACACCTTC.

This clonotype was counted a few times. The rearrangement uses TRBV9 and TRBJ2-7, with D unclear. Germline V CDR1 and CDR2: SGDLS, YYNGEE. CDR3 length: 14 residues. V lost 2 bases, J lost 0 bases, and 9 bases lay in between. CDR3 loop: CASSVDSSSYEQYF. The DNA for the CDR3 is TGTGCCAGCAGCGTCGACTCTAGCTCCTACGAGCAGTACTTC.

The chain is built from TRBV20-1 and TRBJ2-7; 8 bases agree with TRBD2. The CDR3 contains 13 residues. The V gene end was trimmed by 5 bases and the J gene end by 4 bases; junction bases not matched to a gene: 7. Germline V gene sequence: CDR1 DFQATT, CDR2 SNEGSKA (reference sequence). The CDR3 coding sequence is TGCAGTGCTGATATCAGCGGGAGATACGAGCAGTACTTC. This translates into CSADISGRYEQYF.

The rearrangement uses TRBV3-1 and TRBJ1-1; D is unresolved. The CDR3 has 14 amino acids. Germline lookup yields CDR1 LGHDT and CDR2 YNNKEL (reference sequence). Trimming left V 4 bases short and J 0 bases short, with 9 bases between. CDR3 sequence reads: CASSPRRLNTEAFF. CDR3 in DNA: TGTGCCAGCAGCCCGCGACGGTTGAACACTGAAGCTTTCTTT.